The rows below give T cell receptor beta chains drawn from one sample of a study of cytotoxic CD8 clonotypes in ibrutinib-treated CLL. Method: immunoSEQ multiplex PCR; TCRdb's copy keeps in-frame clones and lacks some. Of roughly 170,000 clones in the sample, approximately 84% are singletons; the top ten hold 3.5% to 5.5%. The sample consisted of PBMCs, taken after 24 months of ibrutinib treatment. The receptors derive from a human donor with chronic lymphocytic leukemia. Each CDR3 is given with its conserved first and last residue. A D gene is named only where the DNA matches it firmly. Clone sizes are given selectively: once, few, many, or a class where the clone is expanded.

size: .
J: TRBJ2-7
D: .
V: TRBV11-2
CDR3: CASSSKSPKQYF
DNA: TGTGCCAGCAGCTCTAAGTCGCCAAAGCAGTACTTC

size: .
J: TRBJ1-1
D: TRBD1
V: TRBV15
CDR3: CATSGRQGRPILTEAFF
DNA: TGTGCCACCAGCGGACGACAGGGACGACCGATATTGACTGAAGCTTTCTTT

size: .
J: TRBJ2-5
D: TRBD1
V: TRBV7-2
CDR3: CASSQSTGQETQYF
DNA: TGTGCCAGCAGTCAATCGACAGGGCAAGAGACCCAGTACTTC

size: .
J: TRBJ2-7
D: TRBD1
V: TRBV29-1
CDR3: CSVEDGTGSPYEQYF
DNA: TGCAGCGTTGAAGATGGGACAGGGTCCCCCTACGAGCAGTACTTC

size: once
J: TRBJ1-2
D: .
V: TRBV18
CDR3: CASSPPGVGYGYTF
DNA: TGTGCCAGCTCCCCCCCCGGGGTCGGATATGGCTACACCTTC

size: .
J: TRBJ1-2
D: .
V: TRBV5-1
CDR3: CASSLGVTGRGYTF
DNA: TGCGCCAGCAGCTTGGGCGTCACGGGGCGGGGCTACACCTTC

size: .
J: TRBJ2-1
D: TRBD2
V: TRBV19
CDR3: CASSILPGEALRTSGMKRHEQFF
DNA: TGTGCCAGTAGTATTCTGCCAGGGGAGGCCCTACGGACTAGCGGTATGAAGCGCCATGAGCAGTTCTTC

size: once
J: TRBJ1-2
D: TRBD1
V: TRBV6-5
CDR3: CASSWDRVRGYTF
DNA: TGTGCCAGCAGTTGGGACAGGGTACGAGGCTACACCTTC

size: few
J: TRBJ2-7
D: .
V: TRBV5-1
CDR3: CASSLAQFYEQYF
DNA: TGCGCCAGCAGCTTGGCGCAATTCTACGAGCAGTACTTC

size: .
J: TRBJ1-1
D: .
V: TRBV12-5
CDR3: CASGLARTTEAFF
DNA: TGTGCTAGTGGTTTGGCCAGGACCACTGAAGCTTTCTTT

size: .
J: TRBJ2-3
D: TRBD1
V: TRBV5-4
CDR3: CASSRQGFTDTQYF
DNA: TGTGCCAGCAGCCGACAGGGGTTCACAGATACGCAGTATTTT

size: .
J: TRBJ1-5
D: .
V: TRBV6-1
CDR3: CASSAGTLARNSNQPQHF
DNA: TGTGCCAGCAGTGCGGGAACGCTAGCGAGAAATAGCAATCAGCCCCAGCATTTT

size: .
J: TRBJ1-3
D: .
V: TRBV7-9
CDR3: CAIERGGNTIYF
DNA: TGTGCCATCGAGCGGGGTGGAAACACCATATATTTT

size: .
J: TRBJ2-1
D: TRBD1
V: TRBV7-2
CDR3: CASRQTGGNEQFF
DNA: TGTGCCAGCAGACAGACAGGGGGCAATGAGCAGTTCTTC

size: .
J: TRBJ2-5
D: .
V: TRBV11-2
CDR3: CASSLEKEGAQYF
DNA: TGTGCCAGCAGCTTAGAAAAGGAGGGGGCCCAGTACTTC

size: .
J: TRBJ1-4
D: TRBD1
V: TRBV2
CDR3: CASKGAERAPNEKLFF
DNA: TGTGCCAGCAAGGGGGCTGAAAGGGCTCCTAATGAAAAACTGTTTTTT

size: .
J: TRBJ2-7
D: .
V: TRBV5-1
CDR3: CASSLGDGFYEQYF
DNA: TGCGCCAGCAGCTTGGGGGACGGTTTTTACGAGCAGTACTTC

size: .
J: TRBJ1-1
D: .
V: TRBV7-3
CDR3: CASSFSHQGRRTEAFF
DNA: TGTGCCAGCAGCTTTTCCCACCAGGGGAGACGCACTGAAGCTTTCTTT

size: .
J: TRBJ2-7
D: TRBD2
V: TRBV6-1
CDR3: CASSVTSGTSEQYF
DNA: TGTGCCAGCAGTGTGACTAGCGGGACCTCCGAGCAGTACTTC

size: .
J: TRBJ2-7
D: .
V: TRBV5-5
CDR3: CASSLSPTGRALSYEQYF
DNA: TGTGCCAGCAGCTTGTCCCCAACCGGCAGGGCCCTCTCCTACGAGCAGTACTTC

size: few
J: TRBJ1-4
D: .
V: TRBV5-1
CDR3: CASSPGSSVPNEKLFF
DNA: TGCGCCAGCAGCCCGGGGTCCTCGGTCCCCAATGAAAAACTGTTTTTT

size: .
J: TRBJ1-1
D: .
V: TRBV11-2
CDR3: CASSPWNTEAFF
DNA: TGTGCCAGCAGCCCCTGGAACACTGAAGCTTTCTTT

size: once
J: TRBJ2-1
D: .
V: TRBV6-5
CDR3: CASSYQGTNEQFF
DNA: TGTGCCAGCAGTTACCAGGGGACCAATGAGCAGTTCTTC

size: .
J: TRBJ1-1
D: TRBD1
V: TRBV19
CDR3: CASSPQGAGGSTEAFF
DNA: TGTGCCAGTAGCCCACAGGGGGCAGGTGGGAGCACTGAAGCTTTCTTT

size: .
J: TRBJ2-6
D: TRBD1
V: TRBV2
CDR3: CASSVQGGLSGANVLTF
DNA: TGTGCCAGCAGCGTACAGGGGGGACTCTCTGGGGCCAACGTCCTGACTTTC

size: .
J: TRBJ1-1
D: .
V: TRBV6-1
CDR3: CASKLQGNTEAFF
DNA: TGTGCCAGCAAACTACAGGGGAACACTGAAGCTTTCTTT

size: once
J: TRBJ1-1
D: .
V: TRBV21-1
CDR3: CASSYRGRGSMNTEAFF
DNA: TGTGCCAGCAGCTACAGGGGGCGCGGCTCTATGAACACTGAAGCTTTCTTT

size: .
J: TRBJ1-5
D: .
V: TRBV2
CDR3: CASGGEVHQPQHF
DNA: TGTGCCAGCGGGGGAGAGGTCCATCAGCCCCAGCATTTT

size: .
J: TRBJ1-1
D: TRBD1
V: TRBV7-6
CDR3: CASSLRDSGFNTEAFF
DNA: TGTGCCAGCAGCTTACGGGACAGTGGGTTCAACACTGAAGCTTTCTTT

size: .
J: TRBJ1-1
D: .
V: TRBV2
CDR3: CASTGDTEAFF
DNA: TGTGCCAGCACTGGGGACACCGAAGCTTTCTTT

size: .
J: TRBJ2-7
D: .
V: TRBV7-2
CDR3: CASSFNWNSYEQYF
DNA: TGTGCCAGCAGCTTTAATTGGAACTCCTACGAGCAGTACTTC

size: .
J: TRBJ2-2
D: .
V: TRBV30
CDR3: CAWGDGGNTGELFF
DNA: TGTGCCTGGGGGGACGGAGGGAACACCGGGGAGCTGTTTTTT

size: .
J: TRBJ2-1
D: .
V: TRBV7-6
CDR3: CASSLDSNEQFF
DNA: TGTGCCAGCAGCTTAGACAGCAATGAGCAGTTCTTC

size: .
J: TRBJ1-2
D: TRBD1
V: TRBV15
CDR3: CATSRYGQDYGYTF
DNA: TGTGCCACCAGCAGATACGGACAGGACTATGGCTACACCTTC

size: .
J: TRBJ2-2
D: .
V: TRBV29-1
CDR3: CSVDTDFNTGELFF
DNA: TGCAGCGTTGACACCGACTTCAACACCGGGGAGCTGTTTTTT

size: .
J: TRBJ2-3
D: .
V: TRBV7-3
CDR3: CASSQMGARRDTQYF
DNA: TGTGCCAGCAGCCAAATGGGGGCTAGACGGGATACGCAGTATTTT

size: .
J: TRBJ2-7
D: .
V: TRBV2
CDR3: CASSARVVRQYF
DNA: TGTGCCAGCAGTGCACGGGTTGTGCGGCAGTACTTC

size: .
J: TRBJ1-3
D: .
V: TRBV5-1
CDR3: CASSRTYLSGNTIYF
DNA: TGCGCCAGCTCTCGCACATATTTGTCTGGAAACACCATATATTTT

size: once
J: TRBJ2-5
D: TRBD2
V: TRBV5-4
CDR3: CASTGLAGEETQYF
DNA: TGTGCCAGCACCGGACTAGCGGGAGAAGAGACCCAGTACTTC

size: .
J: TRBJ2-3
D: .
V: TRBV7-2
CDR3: CASSFWGRYSTDTQYF
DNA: TGTGCCAGCAGTTTCTGGGGCCGTTACTCCACAGATACGCAGTATTTT

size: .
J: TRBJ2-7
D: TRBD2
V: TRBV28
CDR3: CASSLAGQTYEQYF
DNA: TGTGCCAGCAGCCTAGCGGGACAAACCTACGAGCAGTACTTC

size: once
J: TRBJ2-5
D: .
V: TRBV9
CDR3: CASSPRTTGETQYF
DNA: TGTGCCAGCAGCCCACGGACTACGGGAGAGACCCAGTACTTC

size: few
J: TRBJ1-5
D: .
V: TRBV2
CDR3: CASQRESGGQPQHF
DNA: TGTGCCAGCCAGAGAGAGTCGGGTGGTCAGCCCCAGCATTTT

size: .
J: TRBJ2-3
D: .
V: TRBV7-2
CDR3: CASSSRAGSTDTQYF
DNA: TGTGCCAGCAGCTCTCGGGCGGGGAGCACAGATACGCAGTATTTT

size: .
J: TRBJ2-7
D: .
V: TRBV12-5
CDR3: CASGDPSWGLIPYEQYF
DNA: TGTGCTAGTGGTGATCCCTCTTGGGGCCTAATTCCCTACGAGCAGTACTTC

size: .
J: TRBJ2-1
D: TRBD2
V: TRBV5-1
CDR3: CASSKGGRDYNEQFF
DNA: TGCGCCAGCAGCAAAGGCGGGAGGGACTACAATGAGCAGTTCTTC

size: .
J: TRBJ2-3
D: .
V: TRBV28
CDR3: CASSTPSTDTQYF
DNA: TGTGCCAGCAGCACCCCTAGCACAGATACGCAGTATTTT

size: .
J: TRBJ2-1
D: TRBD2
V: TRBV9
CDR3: CASSTTSGRYNEQFF
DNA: TGTGCCAGCAGCACGACTAGCGGGAGGTACAATGAGCAGTTCTTC

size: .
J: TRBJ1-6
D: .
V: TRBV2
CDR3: CASSEQMTGSPLHF
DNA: TGTGCCAGCAGTGAGCAGATGACGGGATCACCCCTCCACTTT

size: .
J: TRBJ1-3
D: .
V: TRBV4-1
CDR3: CASSHIEIGNTIYF
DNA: TGCGCCAGCAGCCACATTGAAATTGGAAACACCATATATTTT

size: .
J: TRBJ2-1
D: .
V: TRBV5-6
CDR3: CASSLGTGAFYNEQFF
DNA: TGTGCCAGCAGCTTGGGGACGGGAGCCTTTTACAATGAGCAGTTCTTC

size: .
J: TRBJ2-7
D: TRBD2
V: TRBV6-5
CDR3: CASTPRTSIYEQYF
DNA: TGTGCCAGCACCCCGCGGACTAGCATTTACGAGCAGTACTTC

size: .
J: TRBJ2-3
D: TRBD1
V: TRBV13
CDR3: CASSLEKGAGTDTQYF
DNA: TGTGCCAGCAGCTTAGAAAAGGGGGCAGGCACAGATACGCAGTATTTT

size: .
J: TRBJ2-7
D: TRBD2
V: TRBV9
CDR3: CASSADRGGVNSYEQYF
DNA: TGTGCCAGCAGCGCAGACCGGGGGGGCGTTAACTCCTACGAGCAGTACTTC

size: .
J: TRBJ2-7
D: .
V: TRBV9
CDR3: CASSVGGTGNEQYF
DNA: TGTGCCAGCAGCGTAGGGGGCACAGGGAACGAGCAGTACTTC

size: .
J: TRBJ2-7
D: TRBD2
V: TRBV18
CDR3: CASSLRGPGTSFDEQYF
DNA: TGTGCCAGCTCACTTCGGGGCCCCGGGACTAGCTTCGACGAGCAGTACTTC

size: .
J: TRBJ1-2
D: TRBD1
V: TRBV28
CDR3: CASRVAGGGYGYTF
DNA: TGTGCCAGCAGGGTCGCAGGGGGCGGCTATGGCTACACCTTC

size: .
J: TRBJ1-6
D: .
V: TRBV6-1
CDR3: CASSEDGRNSPLHF
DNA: TGTGCCAGCAGTGAAGACGGCAGGAATTCACCCCTCCACTTT

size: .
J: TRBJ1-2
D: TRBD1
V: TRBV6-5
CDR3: CASSAPQAGGGYTF
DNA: TGTGCCAGCAGCGCCCCCCAGGCAGGGGGCGGCTACACCTTC

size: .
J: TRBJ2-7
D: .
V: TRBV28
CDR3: CASSLSTGGRAEQYF
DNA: TGTGCCAGCAGTTTATCCACCGGGGGGCGGGCCGAGCAGTACTTC